Listed below are T cell receptor beta chains from one sample, sequenced in a study of blood T cell repertoires in COVID-19. Profiled with immunoSEQ multiplex PCR; TCRdb holds only in-frame clones, not every one. Altogether some 30,000 clones are present, around 87% being singletons, with the ten largest covering approximately 1.5%. Sequencing was performed on peripheral blood. These receptors were collected from a man aged 60-69 years with active COVID-19. The CDR3 runs from the conserved cysteine through the conserved F or W. D genes are given only for firm matches. The size of a clone is reported for some rows only, either as once, few or many, or as a class for expanded clones.

clone size: -
J gene: TRBJ2-7
D gene: TRBD1
V gene: TRBV5-1
CDR3 DNA: TGCGCCAGCAGCTCGGGACAGGGTACCCACGAGCAGTACTTC
CDR3 protein: CASSSGQGTHEQYF

clone size: -
J gene: TRBJ1-1
D gene: TRBD1
V gene: TRBV10-2
CDR3 DNA: TGCGCCAGCAAAGGAGACAGGGCTTTTTCTGAAGCTTTCTTT
CDR3 protein: CASKGDRAFSEAFF

clone size: once
J gene: TRBJ2-5
D gene: TRBD2
V gene: TRBV6-2/TRBV6-3
CDR3 DNA: TGTGCCAGCAGTTACTCTCTGGGACTAGCGGGGACCGCTAATCCTCAAGAGACCCAGTACTTC
CDR3 protein: CASSYSLGLAGTANPQETQYF

clone size: -
J gene: TRBJ2-7
D gene: -
V gene: TRBV3-1/TRBV3-2
CDR3 DNA: TGTGCCAGCAGCCAAGTGGACGGGGGCGAGCAGTACTTC
CDR3 protein: CASSQVDGGEQYF

clone size: -
J gene: TRBJ2-3
D gene: TRBD2
V gene: TRBV15
CDR3 DNA: TGTGCCACCAGCAGCGCCCTGGGACTAGCGGGGGCGCCTAGCACAGATACGCAGTATTTT
CDR3 protein: CATSSALGLAGAPSTDTQYF

clone size: -
J gene: TRBJ2-3
D gene: TRBD2
V gene: TRBV7-2
CDR3 DNA: TGTGCCAGCAGCTTAGCGGGGGGGGATACGCAGTATTTT
CDR3 protein: CASSLAGGDTQYF

clone size: -
J gene: TRBJ2-7
D gene: TRBD1
V gene: TRBV7-2
CDR3 DNA: TGTGCCAGCAGCTTAGCGGGACAGGCCTACGAGCAGTACTTC
CDR3 protein: CASSLAGQAYEQYF

clone size: -
J gene: TRBJ1-3
D gene: -
V gene: TRBV2
CDR3 DNA: TGTGCCAGCAGTGAACGGGGGAAGGAAAACACCATATATTTT
CDR3 protein: CASSERGKENTIYF

clone size: -
J gene: TRBJ2-1
D gene: -
V gene: TRBV4-3
CDR3 DNA: TGCGCCAGCAGCCAAGTACAGGGCAATGAGCAGTTCTTC
CDR3 protein: CASSQVQGNEQFF

clone size: -
J gene: TRBJ1-4
D gene: TRBD1
V gene: TRBV5-1
CDR3 DNA: TGCGCCAGCAGCGAGGGGGCCCGAGAAAAACTGTTTTTT
CDR3 protein: CASSEGAREKLFF

clone size: -
J gene: TRBJ2-1
D gene: -
V gene: TRBV20-1
CDR3 DNA: TGCAGTGCTAGTCGTGCGGGGAACTACTACAATGAGCAGTTCTTC
CDR3 protein: CSASRAGNYYNEQFF

clone size: -
J gene: TRBJ2-1
D gene: -
V gene: TRBV27
CDR3 DNA: TGTGCCAGCAGTTTGGCCGGACTCGGCTACAATGAGCAGTTCTTC
CDR3 protein: CASSLAGLGYNEQFF

clone size: -
J gene: TRBJ1-2
D gene: TRBD1
V gene: TRBV2
CDR3 DNA: TGTGCCAGCCAAAGGACAGGGAGCCGATTAACCTATGGCTACACCTTC
CDR3 protein: CASQRTGSRLTYGYTF

clone size: -
J gene: TRBJ2-6
D gene: TRBD1
V gene: TRBV10-1
CDR3 DNA: TGCGCCAGCAGTCCCGGGACAGGGTCTGGGGCCAACGTCCTGACTTTC
CDR3 protein: CASSPGTGSGANVLTF

clone size: -
J gene: TRBJ2-7
D gene: TRBD2
V gene: TRBV5-4
CDR3 DNA: TGTGCCAGCAGCTTAGCGGGGGGGCCGTTAGAGCAGTACTTC
CDR3 protein: CASSLAGGPLEQYF

clone size: -
J gene: TRBJ1-4
D gene: -
V gene: TRBV19
CDR3 DNA: TGTGCCAGTACCATCGTAGCAAGCTCTAATGAAAAACTGTTTTTT
CDR3 protein: CASTIVASSNEKLFF

clone size: -
J gene: TRBJ1-1
D gene: TRBD1
V gene: TRBV10-3
CDR3 DNA: TGTGCCATCAGCAAGGTCGGGACAGGGGGCTGGGGTACTGAAGCTTTCTTT
CDR3 protein: CAISKVGTGGWGTEAFF

clone size: -
J gene: TRBJ1-4
D gene: -
V gene: TRBV9
CDR3 DNA: TGTGCCAGCAGCCTCAGGGGTGGTACGGGTGAAAAACTGTTTTTT
CDR3 protein: CASSLRGGTGEKLFF

clone size: -
J gene: TRBJ2-3
D gene: TRBD2
V gene: TRBV10-3
CDR3 DNA: TGTGCCATCAGTGAGTTTACTAGCGGGGGCTCTAGCACAGATACGCAGTATTTT
CDR3 protein: CAISEFTSGGSSTDTQYF

clone size: -
J gene: TRBJ2-2
D gene: TRBD1
V gene: TRBV2
CDR3 DNA: TGTGCCAGCAGCCTCGGACAGGGGTACGGGGAGCTGTTTTTT
CDR3 protein: CASSLGQGYGELFF

clone size: -
J gene: TRBJ1-2
D gene: -
V gene: TRBV4-1
CDR3 DNA: TGCGCCAGCAGCCAAGAAGGCGGGCTCCATGGCTACACCTTC
CDR3 protein: CASSQEGGLHGYTF

clone size: -
J gene: TRBJ1-3
D gene: -
V gene: TRBV6-5
CDR3 DNA: TGTGCCAGCAGTTACTCGCCCAGTTTGACTGGAAACACCATATATTTT
CDR3 protein: CASSYSPSLTGNTIYF

clone size: -
J gene: TRBJ1-4
D gene: -
V gene: TRBV2
CDR3 DNA: TGTGCCAGCAGTGAGGAGTACGGATATCTGTTTTTT
CDR3 protein: CASSEEYGYLFF

clone size: -
J gene: TRBJ1-2
D gene: -
V gene: TRBV7-2
CDR3 DNA: TGTGCCGCTACAGAATTCTATGGCTACACCTTC
CDR3 protein: CAATEFYGYTF

clone size: -
J gene: TRBJ1-5
D gene: -
V gene: TRBV28
CDR3 DNA: TGTGCCAGCAGCTGGGAGGGCAGTTATCAGCCCCAGCATTTT
CDR3 protein: CASSWEGSYQPQHF

clone size: -
J gene: TRBJ2-5
D gene: TRBD2
V gene: TRBV5-6
CDR3 DNA: TGTGCCAGCAGCTTGCTGGGTCGGGTAGCGGGGGAAGAGACCCAGTACTTC
CDR3 protein: CASSLLGRVAGEETQYF

clone size: -
J gene: TRBJ1-3
D gene: TRBD1
V gene: TRBV5-4
CDR3 DNA: TGTGCCAGCAGCTTGGACAGGGGCGGTGGAAACACCATATATTTT
CDR3 protein: CASSLDRGGGNTIYF

clone size: -
J gene: TRBJ2-1
D gene: TRBD2
V gene: TRBV5-6
CDR3 DNA: TGTGCCAGCAGCTGGGGACTAGGGAGTATCGATGAGCAGTTCTTC
CDR3 protein: CASSWGLGSIDEQFF

clone size: once
J gene: TRBJ1-2
D gene: TRBD1
V gene: TRBV19
CDR3 DNA: TGTGCCAGTCAGGGGACAGGCCTTGTTGGCTACACCTTC
CDR3 protein: CASQGTGLVGYTF

clone size: -
J gene: TRBJ1-2
D gene: TRBD1
V gene: TRBV4-1
CDR3 DNA: TGCGCCAGCAGCCCCGGGGGGGACAGGGAACTCTATGGCTACACCTTC
CDR3 protein: CASSPGGDRELYGYTF

clone size: -
J gene: TRBJ2-4
D gene: TRBD2
V gene: TRBV5-5
CDR3 DNA: TGTGCCAGCAGCTGGGAAGCGGGGATGGCCAAAAACATTCAGTACTTC
CDR3 protein: CASSWEAGMAKNIQYF

clone size: -
J gene: TRBJ2-1
D gene: -
V gene: TRBV29-1
CDR3 DNA: TGCAGCGGCGTTGAGACCCGGGGGATTTCCTACAATGAGCAGTTCTTC
CDR3 protein: CSGVETRGISYNEQFF

clone size: -
J gene: TRBJ1-1
D gene: -
V gene: TRBV5-1
CDR3 DNA: TGCGCCAGCAGCTTGACCAGGGCGAACACTGAAGCTTTCTTT
CDR3 protein: CASSLTRANTEAFF

clone size: -
J gene: TRBJ2-7
D gene: TRBD1
V gene: TRBV18
CDR3 DNA: TGTGCCAGCTCACTGAACCCGGGACAGGGCGCCCACGAGCAGTACTTC
CDR3 protein: CASSLNPGQGAHEQYF

clone size: -
J gene: TRBJ1-2
D gene: -
V gene: TRBV18
CDR3 DNA: TGTGCCAGCTCACCCACCGGCCAGATCGGGGTCTATGGCTACACCTTC
CDR3 protein: CASSPTGQIGVYGYTF

clone size: once
J gene: TRBJ1-3
D gene: -
V gene: TRBV12-3/TRBV12-4
CDR3 DNA: TGTGCCAGCAGTCACTCTGGAAACACCATATATTTT
CDR3 protein: CASSHSGNTIYF

clone size: -
J gene: TRBJ2-7
D gene: TRBD1
V gene: TRBV11-3
CDR3 DNA: TGTGCCAGCAGTAGAGACAGGGTCTACGAGCAGTACTTC
CDR3 protein: CASSRDRVYEQYF

clone size: -
J gene: TRBJ2-1
D gene: TRBD2
V gene: TRBV15
CDR3 DNA: TGTGCCACCAGCAGTAGCGGGGGGCGACCCTACAATGAGCAGTTCTTC
CDR3 protein: CATSSSGGRPYNEQFF

clone size: -
J gene: TRBJ2-7
D gene: -
V gene: TRBV6-2/TRBV6-3
CDR3 DNA: TGTGCCAGCAGTTCAACCCCGACTAGTAAAGGGCAGTACTTC
CDR3 protein: CASSSTPTSKGQYF

clone size: -
J gene: TRBJ1-4
D gene: TRBD1
V gene: TRBV9
CDR3 DNA: TGTGCCAGCAGCGTAGCTTTACCGGGACAGGGTAATGAAAAACTGTTTTTT
CDR3 protein: CASSVALPGQGNEKLFF

clone size: -
J gene: TRBJ2-6
D gene: -
V gene: TRBV19
CDR3 DNA: TGTGCCAGTAGTATGGTCGAGGGTCGAGGGGCCAACGTCCTGACTTTC
CDR3 protein: CASSMVEGRGANVLTF

clone size: once
J gene: TRBJ2-5
D gene: -
V gene: TRBV18
CDR3 DNA: TGTGCCAGCTCACCACCGCCCCCTGTTCGGGAGACCCAGTACTTC
CDR3 protein: CASSPPPPVRETQYF

clone size: -
J gene: TRBJ2-3
D gene: -
V gene: TRBV11-1
CDR3 DNA: TGTGCCAGCAGCTCTAATCGGGGAAGCACAGATACGCAGTATTTT
CDR3 protein: CASSSNRGSTDTQYF

clone size: -
J gene: TRBJ1-5
D gene: -
V gene: TRBV6-5
CDR3 DNA: TGTGCCAGCCGCAAAACCGGGTCGAATCAGCCCCAGCATTTT
CDR3 protein: CASRKTGSNQPQHF

clone size: -
J gene: TRBJ1-6
D gene: -
V gene: TRBV5-1
CDR3 DNA: TGCGCCAGCAGCCAGGTCCCAGGGAATTCACCCCTCCACTTT
CDR3 protein: CASSQVPGNSPLHF

clone size: -
J gene: TRBJ2-3
D gene: -
V gene: TRBV6-5
CDR3 DNA: TGTGCCAGTACGACGGGGGACTCCACAGATACGCAGTATTTT
CDR3 protein: CASTTGDSTDTQYF

clone size: -
J gene: TRBJ1-1
D gene: -
V gene: TRBV5-1
CDR3 DNA: TGCGCCAGCAGCTTCGGCAGGGTGGGGACTGAAGCTTTCTTT
CDR3 protein: CASSFGRVGTEAFF

clone size: -
J gene: TRBJ1-5
D gene: -
V gene: TRBV5-6
CDR3 DNA: TGTGCCAGCAGCTCTGGAGCGCCGGGGGCCCAGCATTTT
CDR3 protein: CASSSGAPGAQHF

clone size: -
J gene: TRBJ1-3
D gene: -
V gene: TRBV10-3
CDR3 DNA: TGTGCCACCGGAGAGGAGAACACCATATATTTT
CDR3 protein: CATGEENTIYF

clone size: -
J gene: TRBJ2-4
D gene: TRBD1
V gene: TRBV7-8
CDR3 DNA: TGTGCCAGCAGCTTAGGGGGTAGACAGGGTCGCAAAAACATTCAGTACTTC
CDR3 protein: CASSLGGRQGRKNIQYF

clone size: -
J gene: TRBJ1-2
D gene: -
V gene: TRBV4-1
CDR3 DNA: TGCGCCAGCAGCCGATTGGGGGGGGACTACACCTTC
CDR3 protein: CASSRLGGDYTF

clone size: once
J gene: TRBJ2-5
D gene: -
V gene: TRBV24-1
CDR3 DNA: TGTGCCACCAGCCAGGATCAAGAGACCCAGTACTTC
CDR3 protein: CATSQDQETQYF

clone size: few
J gene: TRBJ2-1
D gene: TRBD1
V gene: TRBV30
CDR3 DNA: TGTGCCTGGAGTTTTGGACAGGGCAACAATGAGCAGTTCTTC
CDR3 protein: CAWSFGQGNNEQFF

clone size: -
J gene: TRBJ1-2
D gene: TRBD1
V gene: TRBV4-3
CDR3 DNA: TGCGCCAGCAGCCAAAGAAGGACAGGGGGCGGGTATGGCTACACCTTC
CDR3 protein: CASSQRRTGGGYGYTF

clone size: -
J gene: TRBJ1-2
D gene: TRBD1
V gene: TRBV28
CDR3 DNA: TGTGCCAGCTTGGGACAGAACTATGGCTACACCTTC
CDR3 protein: CASLGQNYGYTF

clone size: -
J gene: TRBJ2-1
D gene: TRBD2
V gene: TRBV19
CDR3 DNA: TGTGCCAGTAGCTTTAGCGGGGGGCCACTATCCACCTCCTACAATGAGCAGTTCTTC
CDR3 protein: CASSFSGGPLSTSYNEQFF

clone size: -
J gene: TRBJ2-5
D gene: TRBD1
V gene: TRBV7-8
CDR3 DNA: TGTGCCAGCAGCTTCCGGACAGGAGAGACCCAGTACTTC
CDR3 protein: CASSFRTGETQYF

clone size: -
J gene: TRBJ2-7
D gene: -
V gene: TRBV27
CDR3 DNA: TGTGCCAGCCGCTTCGGGAGCTCCTACGAGCAGTACTTC
CDR3 protein: CASRFGSSYEQYF

clone size: once
J gene: TRBJ1-5
D gene: TRBD1
V gene: TRBV6-5
CDR3 DNA: TGTGCCAGCGAAGGGGGCCTGGGCAATCAGCCCCAGCATTTT
CDR3 protein: CASEGGLGNQPQHF